These 2 T cell receptor beta chains were sequenced from one sample in a study of cytomegalovirus exposure and HLA in healthy donors. Amplification used 60 Vbeta primers and 13 Jbeta primers. The repertoire was sequenced with immunoSEQ multiplex PCR; TCRdb's copy has only in-frame clones and lacks some. Of 77,000 or so clones listed, around three quarters are singletons. What was sequenced was PBMCs. These receptors were collected from a woman between 40 and 55 years old in good health and CMV-seronegative.

The chain carries TRBV7-6 and TRBJ1-1; D ambiguous. CDR3 length: 13 residues. V lost 0 bases and J lost 2, with 4 bases in between. Germline values: CDR1 SGHVS, CDR2 FNYEAQ. The CDR3 DNA reads as TGTGCCAGCAGCTTAGCGCTAAACACTGAAGCTTTCTTT. Protein sequence: CASSLALNTEAFF.

The chain has TRBV5-1 and TRBJ2-7, with D possibly being TRBD1 (6 bases). CDR1 is SGHRS and CDR2 is YFSETQ in the germline V gene. V gave up 4 bases and J gave up 0 bases, with 14 bases separating them. The CDR3 loop spans 15 amino acids. CDR3 amino acids: CASSALGGNSYEQYF. CDR3 bases: TGCGCCAGCAGCGCCCTAGGGGGAAACTCCTACGAGCAGTACTTC. The complete variable domain, with remaining parts taken from reference TRBV5-1 and TRBJ2-7, reads KAGVTQTPRYLIKTRGQQVTLSCSPISGHRSVSWYQQTPGQGLQFLFEYFSETQRNKGNFPGRFSGRQFSNSRSEMNVSTLELGDSALYLCASSALGGNSYEQYFGPGTRLTVT.